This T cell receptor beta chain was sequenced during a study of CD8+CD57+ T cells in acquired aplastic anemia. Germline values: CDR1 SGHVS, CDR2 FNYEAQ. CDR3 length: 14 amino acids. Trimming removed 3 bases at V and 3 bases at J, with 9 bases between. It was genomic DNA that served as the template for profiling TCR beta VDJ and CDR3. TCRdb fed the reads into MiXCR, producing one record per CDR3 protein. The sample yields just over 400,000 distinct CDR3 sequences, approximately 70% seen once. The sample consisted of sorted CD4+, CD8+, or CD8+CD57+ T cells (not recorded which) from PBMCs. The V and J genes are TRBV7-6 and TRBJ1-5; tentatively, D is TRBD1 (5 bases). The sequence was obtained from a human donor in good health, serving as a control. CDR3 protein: CASSFGTVNQPQHF. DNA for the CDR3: TGTGCCAGCAGCTTTGGGACGGTCAATCAGCCCCAGCATTTT.